This entry is about one T cell receptor beta chain. The data derive from a study of T cell changes during pregnancy in multiple sclerosis. The CDR3 length is 16 residues. The trim removed 2 bases at V and 5 bases at J, leaving 7 bases unmatched. Germline CDR1 is SGHRS and CDR2 is YFSETQ. The assay was immunoSEQ multiplex PCR, and TCRdb's table has in-frame clones only and misses some. The sample includes some 70,000 clones, about nine tenths of them seen just once. The chain combines TRBV5-1 with TRBJ2-2; 9 nucleotides line up with TRBD2. The material was peripheral blood, obtained in the third trimester of pregnancy. This receptor was obtained from a female donor with multiple sclerosis, enrolled in a pregnancy study. CDR3 sequence reads: CASSFLAGQGTGELFF. CDR3 DNA: TGCGCCAGCAGCTTTCTAGCGGGGCAGGGGACCGGGGAGCTGTTTTTT. Filled out from reference TRBV5-1 and TRBJ2-2, the complete variable domain reads KAGVTQTPRYLIKTRGQQVTLSCSPISGHRSVSWYQQTPGQGLQFLFEYFSETQRNKGNFPGRFSGRQFSNSRSEMNVSTLELGDSALYLCASSFLAGQGTGELFFGEGSRLTVL.